These 26 T cell receptor beta chains came from one sample sequenced in a study of cytomegalovirus exposure and HLA in healthy donors. PCR involved 60 Vbeta and 13 Jbeta primers. Produced via immunoSEQ multiplex PCR; TCRdb's table is partial and in-frame only. Its table records over 20,000 clones. Material for sequencing was PBMCs. Every receptor here comes from a man between 60 and 70 years old in good health and CMV-seropositive.

The V gene is TRBV10-3, the J gene TRBJ1-2; weak D call: TRBD1 (6 bases). CDR1 is ENHRY, CDR2 SYGVKD, per germline. CDR3 length: 13 amino acids. Trimming cost V 11 bases and J 9 bases, with 22 bases left between them. The CDR3 DNA follows: TGTGCCGCTAAACCGGACAGCTTTAGGCGCTACACCTTC. This codes for CAAKPDSFRRYTF.

The V call is TRBV4-2, the J call TRBJ2-7, with a tentative D call TRBD2 (6 bases). The CDR3 runs to 16 residues. The V gene's germline CDR1 is LGHNA and CDR2 YNFKEQ. Trimming took 0 bases from V and 0 from J, leaving 12 bases between them. For the CDR3, the DNA is TGTGCCAGCAGCCAAGATGCTAGCGAGAGCTCCTACGAGCAGTACTTC. It specifies CASSQDASESSYEQYF.

The chain uses TRBV5-1 and TRBJ2-1, with D perhaps matching TRBD2 (6 bases). Trimming cost V 5 bases and J 0 bases, with 12 bases left between them. The CDR3 is made up of 15 amino acids. CDR1 SGHRS and CDR2 YFSETQ come from the germline V gene. The CDR3 spells CASRLAPSSYNEQFF. The CDR3 nucleotides read TGCGCCAGCAGACTAGCCCCGAGCTCCTACAATGAGCAGTTCTTC.

V and J are TRBV19 and TRBJ2-7; TRBD2 aligns across 7 bases. The V segment lost 4 bases and the J segment 0 bases; nucleotides outside the gene matches: 12. Germline V lookup: CDR1 LNHDA, CDR2 SQIVND (reference sequence). CDR3 size: 17 residues. The CDR3 coding sequence is TGTGCCAGTAGTACCCGGGGAGGGCCTACTTTCTCCTACGAGCAGTACTTC. Its protein product is CASSTRGGPTFSYEQYF.

The genes are TRBV18 and TRBJ1-3, with 7 bases aligning to TRBD1. CDR1 is KGHSH and CDR2 is LQKENI in the germline V gene. CDR3 length: 16 residues. Unmatched junction bases numbered 9, after V lost 4 bases and J lost 3 bases. The CDR3 DNA reads as TGTGCCAGCTCACAACGACAGGGTAGGAGTGGAAACACCATATATTTT. This sequence encodes CASSQRQGRSGNTIYF.

This chain uses TRBV6-6 with TRBJ2-5; 8 bases are shared with TRBD2. The germline V gene encodes CDR1 MNHNY and CDR2 SVGAGI (reference sequence). Trimming removed 9 bases from V and 7 bases from J; junction bases left unmatched: 7. This CDR3 comprises 12 residues. The CDR3 region is CASDSGIGTQYF. The CDR3 nucleotides read TGTGCCAGTGATAGCGGGATCGGGACCCAGTACTTC.

Points on this clone: The same CDR3 arises from other DNA sequences in this sample as well. The V call is TRBV29-1, the J call TRBJ2-1; possible D gene TRBD1, 6 bases. The CDR3 sequence is 11 residues long. CDR1 and CDR2 from the germline V gene are SQVTM and ANQGSEA. Trimming shortened V by 7 bases and J by 6 bases, and 10 bases separated the two germline ends. Written as DNA, the CDR3 is TGCAGCGCACACAGGGTCAATGAGCAGTTCTTC. Protein product: CSAHRVNEQFF.

The V and J genes are TRBV27 and TRBJ1-4; the match to TRBD1 covers 7 bases. V was pared by 6 bases and J by 7 bases, with 2 bases of the junction left unmatched. This CDR3 region has 12 residues. Germline V gene sequence: CDR1 MNHEY, CDR2 SMNVEV (reference sequence). The CDR3 reads CASRRQGEKLFF. CDR3 in DNA: TGTGCCAGCAGGCGACAGGGTGAAAAACTGTTTTTT.

The chain recombines TRBV11-3 with TRBJ2-5; TRBD2 aligns across 12 bases. The CDR3 consists of 15 residues. The V gene end was trimmed by 6 bases and the J gene end by 2 bases; junction bases not matched to a gene: 4. Germline V gene data show CDR1 as SGHNT and CDR2 as YENEEA. CDR3 protein: CASRGTSGRQETQYF. The CDR3 region has the DNA TGTGCCAGCAGGGGGACTAGCGGGCGACAAGAGACCCAGTACTTC.

V is TRBV9 and J is TRBJ2-5; D is possibly TRBD2 (5 bases). With 1 base removed from V and 5 bases from J, the gap between germline ends came to 12 bases. Germline V gene sequence: CDR1 SGDLS, CDR2 YYNGEE. CDR3 length: 14 amino acids. The CDR3 nucleotides read TGTGCCAGCAGCGTACTAGGAGGCGACGAGACCCAGTACTTC. Amino acids: CASSVLGGDETQYF.

On this clone itself: The sample has other DNA sequences that encode this CDR3 too. In DNA, the CDR3 is TGCAGCGTTGAAGATTGGGGGACAGGGGATAGAGGCTACACCTTC. This encodes CSVEDWGTGDRGYTF. The chain employs TRBV29-1 and TRBJ1-2, with 10 bases lining up with TRBD1. From germline, CDR1 is SQVTM and CDR2 ANQGSEA. V dropped 0 bases and J dropped 8; count of bases not matched to a gene: 9. The CDR3 is 15 residues long.

This chain's CDR3 is CASSLAVTSIINEQFF. CDR3 coding DNA: TGTGCCAGCAGTTTAGCAGTGACTAGCATCATCAATGAGCAGTTCTTC. The gene calls are TRBV6-5 and TRBJ2-1; 7 bases are shared with TRBD2. The trim removed 4 bases at V and 6 bases at J, leaving 12 bases unmatched. CDR1 and CDR2 (germline): MNHEY, SVGAGI. There are 16 residues in the CDR3.

The chain joins TRBV9 to TRBJ2-5; the D gene is possibly TRBD1 (7 bases). V lost 3 bases to trimming and J lost 3 bases, with 12 bases between them. The CDR3 runs 14 residues. Germline V gene lookup returns CDR1 SGDLS and CDR2 YYNGEE. The CDR3 region is CASSAQGGKETQYF. CDR3 bases: TGTGCCAGCAGCGCCCAGGGGGGAAAAGAGACCCAGTACTTC.

The V call is TRBV5-1, the J call TRBJ2-1; TRBD1 might be the D (6 bases). Germline V gene sequence: CDR1 SGHRS, CDR2 YFSETQ. This CDR3 region has 15 residues. V was shortened by 4 bases and J by 0 bases, with 11 bases between the two germline ends. The CDR3 loop is CASSQPTGSYNEQFF. CDR3 nucleotides: TGCGCCAGCAGCCAGCCGACAGGCTCCTACAATGAGCAGTTCTTC.

The V gene is TRBV7-9, the J gene TRBJ1-2, with D possibly being TRBD1 (6 bases). Trimming stripped 5 bases from V and 4 bases from J, with 11 bases between. Germline V gene data show CDR1 as SEHNR and CDR2 as FQNEAQ (reference sequence). This CDR3 is 13 amino acids long. In DNA, the CDR3 is TGTGCCAGCAGCGAAGGGGACACCTATGGCTACACCTTC. Translating gives CASSEGDTYGYTF.

This rearrangement joins TRBV18 to TRBJ2-5, with TRBD2 as a possible D gene (6 bases). V shed 3 bases and J shed 5 bases, with 13 bases lying between them. The germline V gene encodes CDR1 KGHSH and CDR2 LQKENI. CDR3 size: 14 residues. The CDR3 sequence: CASSPMQAGETQYF. In nucleotides, the CDR3 is TGTGCCAGCTCACCGATGCAGGCGGGGGAGACCCAGTACTTC. Full variable domain (outside the CDR3, taken from reference TRBV18 and TRBJ2-5): NAGVMQNPRHLVRRRGQEARLRCSPMKGHSHVYWYRQLPEEGLKFMVYLQKENIIDESGMPKERFSAEFPKEGPSILRIQQVVRGDSAAYFCASSPMQAGETQYFGPGTRLLVL.

The chain is built from TRBV11-3 and TRBJ2-2; tentative D call: TRBD2 (6 bases). CDR1 and CDR2 from the germline V gene are SGHNT and YENEEA. V lost 4 bases to trimming and J lost 4 bases, with 16 bases between them. CDR3 length: 16 amino acids. In DNA form, the CDR3 reads TGTGCCAGCAGCTCCGCCGGGGGAGGAAGCACCGGGGAGCTGTTTTTT. It yields the protein CASSSAGGGSTGELFF.

This chain joins TRBV30 and TRBJ2-1; 8 bases line up with TRBD2. The CDR3 extends over 15 amino acids. V trimming: 4 bases; J trimming: 2 bases; junction bases outside the gene matches: 7. Germline CDR1 is GTSNPN and CDR2 is SVGIG (reference sequence). The CDR3 DNA follows: TGTGCCTGGAAGCGGGAGACCTCCCCCTACAATGAGCAGTTCTTC. It encodes CAWKRETSPYNEQFF.

The chain carries TRBV2 and TRBJ1-1, with a possible D match to TRBD1 (5 bases). The CDR3 has 12 residues. Trimming stripped 10 bases from V and 4 bases from J, with 13 bases between. Looked up from germline, CDR1 is SNHLY and CDR2 is FYNNEI. The CDR3 DNA reads as TGTGCCAACGCCCAGGGAGGCACTGAAGCTTTCTTT. Its translation: CANAQGGTEAFF.

V is TRBV5-1 and J is TRBJ1-2; TRBD1 aligns across 9 bases. CDR1 SGHRS and CDR2 YFSETQ come from the germline V gene. The CDR3 consists of 15 residues. V was pared by 4 bases and J by 4 bases, with 8 bases of the junction left unmatched. The CDR3 spells CASSPTGGHGYGYTF. The DNA of the CDR3 is TGCGCCAGCAGCCCGACAGGGGGGCATGGCTATGGCTACACCTTC.

The chain is built from TRBV6-6 and TRBJ2-7; TRBD1 matches 7 bases. This CDR3 spans 15 amino acids. Trimming cost V 1 base and J 1 base; bases outside gene matches: 4. Germline loops: CDR1 MNHNY, CDR2 SVGAGI (reference sequence). In DNA, the CDR3 is TGTGCCAGCAGTTACTACGGGACAGAATCCTACGAGCAGTACTTC. Its protein is CASSYYGTESYEQYF.

The chain links TRBV7-9 to TRBJ2-7; maybe TRBD1 (6 bases). The CDR3 length is 13 residues. Germline loops: CDR1 SEHNR, CDR2 FQNEAQ (reference sequence). Trimming shortened V by 5 bases and J by 6 bases, and 14 bases separated the two germline ends. Here the CDR3 DNA reads TGTGCCAGCAGCCCGTTGGACAGTCGCGAGCAGTACTTC. Translating it yields CASSPLDSREQYF.

The chain recombines TRBV19 with TRBJ2-5; 10 bases agree with TRBD1. This CDR3 has 14 amino acids. The V gene's germline CDR1 is LNHDA and CDR2 SQIVND (reference sequence). J gave up 5 bases and V 4 bases, and 4 bases lay outside the gene matches. The CDR3 DNA sequence: TGTGCCAGTAGTACCCTGGACAGGGGGGAGACCCAGTACTTC. It is translated as CASSTLDRGETQYF.

The genes are TRBV2 and TRBJ2-7, with 14 bases aligning to TRBD2. This CDR3 comprises 14 residues. Germline values: CDR1 SNHLY, CDR2 FYNNEI. J gave up 4 bases and V 8 bases, and 4 bases lay outside the gene matches. Written as DNA, the CDR3 is TGTGCCAGCGGACTAGCGGGAGGAATATACGAGCAGTACTTC. Translation: CASGLAGGIYEQYF.

This sequence joins TRBV29-1 and TRBJ2-5; D possibly corresponds to TRBD2 (6 bases). The CDR3 covers 12 residues. V lost 7 bases and J 4 bases, leaving 13 bases between the germline ends. Germline V gives CDR1 SQVTM, CDR2 ANQGSEA. CDR3 DNA: TGCAGCGCTGACTGGGGAGGAGAGACCCAGTACTTC. Translated, it gives CSADWGGETQYF. Supplemented by reference TRBV29-1 and TRBJ2-5, the full variable domain reads SAVISQKPSRDICQRGTSLTIQCQVDSQVTMMFWYRQQPGQSLTLIATANQGSEATYESGFVIDKFPISRPNLTFSTLTVSNMSPEDSSIYLCSADWGGETQYFGPGTRLLVL.

The rearrangement joins TRBV25-1 to TRBJ2-7; possible D gene TRBD2, 5 bases. Trimming removed 3 bases from V and 6 bases from J, with 9 bases in between. There are 12 residues in the CDR3. The germline V gene has CDR1 MGHDK and CDR2 SYGVNS. The CDR3 loop is CASSDGLVEQYF. In DNA, the CDR3 is TGTGCCAGCAGTGACGGACTTGTCGAGCAGTACTTC.